The clone carrying this TCR beta chain was picked up a small number of times. This specimen belongs to a study of CD8+ T cells in alopecia areata. It was cDNA, reverse transcribed from extracted RNA, that served as the sequencing template. Produced via immunoSEQ multiplex PCR; TCRdb's table is partial and in-frame only. This table has about 140,000 clones, around 87% appearing once. From germline, CDR1 is LGHNA and CDR2 YNFKEQ. This CDR3 has 14 amino acids. V was trimmed by 0 bases and J by 5 bases, leaving 10 bases between them. Described treatment: oral pan-JAK inhibitor, 5-10 mg twice daily. This specimen consisted of CD8+ T cells sorted from blood, obtained at week 4, from a patient treated with tofacitinib. The origin of this receptor is a human donor with alopecia areata. V is TRBV4-2 and J is TRBJ2-5; no definite D call. The CDR3 coding sequence is TGTGCCAGCAGCCAAGACAGGTCTGGGGAGACCCAGTACTTC. Translation: CASSQDRSGETQYF.